The 18 T cell receptor beta chains in this list originate from one sample, sequenced in a study of T cells after yellow fever vaccination. Using its own MiXCR run on the 5' RACE reads, TCRdb lists one record per CDR3 protein. Found here are approximately 510,000 distinct CDR3 sequences, roughly a fifth of them singletons; the top ten hold roughly a sixth. The sample in question was PBMCs, obtained around 3 weeks after the first yellow fever vaccination. These receptors came from a man aged 18 to 30 who received the YFV17D yellow fever vaccine.

In its sample, this clonotype was seen a few times. The chain is built from TRBV14 and TRBJ2-7, with unresolved D. In germline, CDR1 is SGHDN, CDR2 FVKESK. The CDR3 is 12 amino acids. Trimming shortened V by 4 bases and J by 3 bases, and 7 bases separated the two germline ends. The CDR3 region is CASSRPHYEQYF. Here the CDR3 DNA reads TGTGCCAGCAGCCGACCACACTACGAGCAGTACTTC.

The V call is TRBV29-1, the J call TRBJ2-2; D remains ambiguous. The CDR3 has 12 amino acids. V was cut by 5 bases and J by 3 bases, with 7 bases left in between. The V gene's germline CDR1 is SQVTM and CDR2 ANQGSEA. In DNA, the CDR3 is TGCAGCGTTCTCGCCGACACCGGGGAGCTGTTTTTT. It is translated as CSVLADTGELFF.

V and J are TRBV4-1 and TRBJ2-7; tentatively, D is TRBD2 (6 bases). The V and J ends lost 1 base and 0 bases respectively, with 10 bases between them. The CDR3 has 15 residues. Germline assignment: CDR1 MGHRA and CDR2 YSYEKL. CDR3 coding DNA: TGCGCCAGCAGCCAAGGACTAGTGGTCTCCTACGAGCAGTACTTC. Amino acid sequence: CASSQGLVVSYEQYF.

There are a few counts of this clonotype. The chain links TRBV7-6 to TRBJ2-3; D is undetermined. This CDR3 spans 18 amino acids. Germline-derived CDR1 and CDR2 are SGHVS and FNYEAQ. V was pared by 4 bases and J by 0 bases, with 20 bases between. CDR3 in DNA: TGTGCCAGCAGCTCCGGACCGAGCCTGTCGAAAAGCACAGATACGCAGTATTTT. It translates to CASSSGPSLSKSTDTQYF.

The rearrangement uses TRBV11-2 and TRBJ2-7, with 11 bases identical to TRBD1. The CDR3 is made up of 14 amino acids. Germline V lookup: CDR1 SGHAT, CDR2 FQNNGV. Trimming at V came to 3 bases and at J to 6 bases, leaving 4 bases not matched to a gene. CDR3 region: CASSLGTGGIEQYF. The CDR3 bases are TGTGCCAGCAGCTTGGGGACAGGGGGGATCGAGCAGTACTTC.

The rearrangement joins TRBV6-2 or TRBV6-3 to TRBJ2-3, with D unclear. Germline assignment: CDR1 MNHEY and CDR2 SVGEGT. This CDR3 is 12 amino acids long. V lost 5 bases to trimming and J lost 7 bases, with 10 bases between them. The CDR3 is CASSAEPYTQYF. The CDR3 region has the DNA TGTGCCAGCAGTGCCGAGCCCTATACGCAGTATTTT.

This clonotype has only a few counts. The J gene is TRBJ2-4, the V gene TRBV7-2; D remains ambiguous. The CDR3 length is 14 residues. Germline V gene data show CDR1 as SGHTA and CDR2 as FQGNSA. Trimming took 1 base from V and 5 from J, leaving 9 bases between them. The CDR3 DNA follows: TGTGCCAGCAGCTTAGGGCAGGCCCAAAACATTCAGTACTTC. Translated: CASSLGQAQNIQYF. Drawing the rest from reference TRBV7-2 and TRBJ2-4, the complete variable domain is GAGVSQSPSNKVTEKGKDVELRCDPISGHTALYWYRQSLGQGLEFLIYFQGNSAPDKSGLPSDRFSAERTGGSVSTLTIQRTQQEDSAVYLCASSLGQAQNIQYFGAGTRLSVL.

This clonotype has more than one count but fewer than ten. V gene TRBV5-1 combines with J gene TRBJ1-2; D remains unclear. V was trimmed by 3 bases and J by 5 bases, leaving 11 bases between them. Germline values: CDR1 SGHRS, CDR2 YFSETQ. CDR3 size: 13 residues. Here the CDR3 reads CASSWRRQYGYTF. DNA of the CDR3: TGCGCCAGCAGCTGGCGGCGGCAATATGGCTACACCTTC.

This clonotype occurred many times. The chain is built from TRBV12-3 or TRBV12-4 and TRBJ2-1; D is possibly TRBD2 (6 bases). The length of the CDR3 is 16 residues. The V end lost 1 base, the J end lost 4 bases, and 14 bases lay between the germline ends. The CDR3 DNA is TGTGCCAGCAGTTTAGAGGGGCGGGGAGCTTACAATGAGCAGTTCTTC. Its protein product is CASSLEGRGAYNEQFF.

V usage is TRBV12-3 or TRBV12-4 and J usage is TRBJ2-1, with D uncertain. Trimming left V 1 base short and J 5 bases short, with 12 bases between. There are 15 residues in the CDR3. The CDR3 here is CASSLGHSFNNEQFF. For the CDR3, the DNA is TGTGCCAGCAGTTTAGGCCACTCTTTTAACAATGAGCAGTTCTTC.

J is TRBJ2-5 and V is TRBV20-1, with D unclear. This CDR3 contains 13 residues. The germline V gene encodes CDR1 DFQATT and CDR2 SNEGSKA (reference sequence). Trimming pared 6 bases from V and 5 bases from J, leaving 16 bases between. CDR3 nucleotide sequence: TGCAGTGCCCTAGGACCGACCCAGGAGACCCAGTACTTC. This sequence encodes CSALGPTQETQYF.

This chain joins TRBV6-2 or TRBV6-3 and TRBJ2-7, with TRBD1 identical over 7 bases. CDR1 and CDR2 from the germline V gene are MNHEY and SVGEGT. CDR3 size: 15 residues. V trimming: 2 bases; J trimming: 4 bases; junction bases outside the gene matches: 8. The CDR3 is CASSYRDSIHYEQYV. The CDR3 bases are TGTGCCAGCAGTTACAGGGACAGTATCCATTACGAGCAGTACGTC.

This clonotype was seen only a few times. The chain combines TRBV12-3 or TRBV12-4 with TRBJ2-6, with unresolved D. The CDR3 length is 15 residues. Trimming took 3 bases from V and 0 from J, leaving 6 bases between them. CDR3 DNA sequence: TGTGCCAGCAGTTTCTCCAGCTCTGGGGCCAACGTCCTGACTTTC. Translating gives CASSFSSSGANVLTF.

In its sample, this clonotype was seen a few times. V usage is TRBV29-1 and J usage is TRBJ2-5; either TRBD1 or TRBD2 may supply D (6 bases each). The CDR3 consists of 15 residues. V gave up 3 bases and J gave up 2 bases, with 16 bases separating them. CDR1 and CDR2 (germline): SQVTM, ANQGSEA. For the CDR3, the DNA is TGCAGCGTTGAGAGAAACGGGGGCGGGCAAGAGACCCAGTACTTC. Amino acids: CSVERNGGGQETQYF. Full variable domain (remainder filled in from reference TRBV29-1 and TRBJ2-5): SAVISQKPSRDICQRGTSLTIQCQVDSQVTMMFWYRQQPGQSLTLIATANQGSEATYESGFVIDKFPISRPNLTFSTLTVSNMSPEDSSIYLCSVERNGGGQETQYFGPGTRLLVL.

The table lists this clonotype with a few counts. The chain recombines TRBV6-2 or TRBV6-3 with TRBJ2-7, with D perhaps matching TRBD2 (5 bases). The V end lost 6 bases, the J end lost 4 bases, and 13 bases lay between the germline ends. The germline gives CDR1 MNHEY, CDR2 SVGEGT. The CDR3 length is 13 residues. The CDR3 DNA sequence: TGTGCCAGCAGCCGAGCCGGAGGTTACGAGCAGTACGTC. Amino acids: CASSRAGGYEQYV.

This clonotype was counted between two and nine times. The V call is TRBV11-1, the J call TRBJ2-3; TRBD2 aligns across 9 bases. The junction had 13 bases not matched to a gene; V was cut back by 4 bases and J by 2 bases. Germline CDR1 SGHAT, CDR2 FQDESV (reference sequence). CDR3 length: 18 residues. In DNA, the CDR3 is TGTGCCAGCAGCTCCACCATCCGACTAGCGGAATACACAGATACGCAGTATTTT. Translation: CASSSTIRLAEYTDTQYF.

This clonotype was recorded at least ten times. The J gene is TRBJ2-3, the V gene TRBV14; 10 bases agree with TRBD1. The CDR3 is 18 amino acids. V shed 1 base, J shed 4 bases, and the junction held 11 bases outside the gene matches. CDR1 is SGHDN, CDR2 FVKESK, per germline. DNA for the CDR3: TGTGCCAGCAGCCAAGTTGGCCTCCGGGACAGGGGCGCAGATACGCAGTATTTT. This encodes CASSQVGLRDRGADTQYF.

The rearrangement uses TRBV6-1 and TRBJ1-1; D remains unclear. The germline V gene has CDR1 MNHNS and CDR2 SASEGT. V was clipped by 1 base and J by 10 bases, with 10 bases between them. CDR3 length equals 12 residues. The CDR3 sequence is CASSEVDLGAFF. CDR3 sequence (DNA): TGTGCCAGCAGTGAAGTGGATCTCGGAGCTTTCTTT.